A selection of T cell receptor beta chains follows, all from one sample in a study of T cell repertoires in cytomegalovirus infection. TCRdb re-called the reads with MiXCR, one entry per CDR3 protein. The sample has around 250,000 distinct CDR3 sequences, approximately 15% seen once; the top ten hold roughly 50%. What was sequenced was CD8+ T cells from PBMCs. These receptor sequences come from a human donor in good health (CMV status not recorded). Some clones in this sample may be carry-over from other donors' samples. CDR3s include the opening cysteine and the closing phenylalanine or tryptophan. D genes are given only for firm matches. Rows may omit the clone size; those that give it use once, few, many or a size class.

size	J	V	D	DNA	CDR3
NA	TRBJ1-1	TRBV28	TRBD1	TGTGCCAGCAGTTTACATCGGGACAGCACTCGCACTGAAGCTTTCTTT	CASSLHRDSTRTEAFF
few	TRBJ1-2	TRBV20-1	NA	TGCAGTGCTAGATTTTCCGTTTTTAACTATGGCTACACCTTC	CSARFSVFNYGYTF
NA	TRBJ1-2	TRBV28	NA	TGTGCCAGCACTCCTGGCCTGGGGGAAAGGCATGGCTACACCTTC	CASTPGLGERHGYTF
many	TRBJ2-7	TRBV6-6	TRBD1	TGTGCCAGCAGTTACCTTGGACAGGTATACGAGCAGTACTTC	CASSYLGQVYEQYF
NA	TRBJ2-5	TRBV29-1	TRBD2	TGCAGCGTTGCCCCTAGCGGAATCTTGCAAGAGACCCAGTACTTC	CSVAPSGILQETQYF
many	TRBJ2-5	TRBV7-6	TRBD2	TGTGCCAGCAGCTTAGAGCGGGGGTTTGAGACCCAGTACTTC	CASSLERGFETQYF
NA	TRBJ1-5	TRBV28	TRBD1	TGTGCCAGCAGTCCCCACGGGACAGGTGTCAATCAGCCCCAGCATTTT	CASSPHGTGVNQPQHF
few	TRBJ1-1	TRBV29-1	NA	TGCAGCGTTGTCCCCAGCCAGAACACTGAAGCTTTCTTT	CSVVPSQNTEAFF
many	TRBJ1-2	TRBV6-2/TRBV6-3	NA	TGTGCCAGCAGTTATCAACAGGAGAACTATGGCTACACCTTC	CASSYQQENYGYTF
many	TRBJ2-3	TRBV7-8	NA	TGTGCCAGCAGCTTAGAGGGTCAGAGATACACAGATACGCAGTATTTT	CASSLEGQRYTDTQYF
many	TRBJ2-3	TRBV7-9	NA	TGTGCCAGCAGCTTAGGGGGGCTTTCTAGCACAGATACGCAGTATTTT	CASSLGGLSSTDTQYF
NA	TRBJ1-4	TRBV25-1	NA	TGTGCCAGCAGTGATGGCGGGCATTTGGTTAATGAAAAACTGTTTTTT	CASSDGGHLVNEKLFF
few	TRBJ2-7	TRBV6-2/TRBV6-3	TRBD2	TGTGCCAGCAGGCGGTCTAGCGGGGCTTCTTACTCCTACGAGCAGTACTTC	CASRRSSGASYSYEQYF
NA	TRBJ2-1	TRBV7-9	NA	TGTGCCAGCAGCCCCGCGGGACTTACGTCCTACAATGAGCAGTTCTTC	CASSPAGLTSYNEQFF
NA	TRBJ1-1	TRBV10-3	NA	TGTGTCATCAGGCCCGACCCGAACACTGAAGCTTTCTTT	CVIRPDPNTEAFF
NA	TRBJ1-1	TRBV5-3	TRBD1	TGTGCCAGCAGCCCCACCCTGGGACAGGCCGACACTGAAGCTTTCTTT	CASSPTLGQADTEAFF
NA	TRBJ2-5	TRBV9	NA	TGTGCCAGCAGCGTAGAGGCACAGGGCGGTCAAGAGACCCAGTACTTC	CASSVEAQGGQETQYF
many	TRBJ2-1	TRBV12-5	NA	TGTGCTAGTGGTTTCGACACCTCGGCGGCCTACAATGAGCAGTTCTTC	CASGFDTSAAYNEQFF
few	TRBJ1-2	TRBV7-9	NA	TGTGCCAGCAGCTTAGGTAATACAGATGGCTACACCTTC	CASSLGNTDGYTF
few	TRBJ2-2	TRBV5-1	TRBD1	TGCGCCAGCAGCTCCCGGGACAGTAACACCGGGGAGCTGTTTTTT	CASSSRDSNTGELFF
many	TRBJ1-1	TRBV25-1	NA	TGTGCCAGCAGTGAATCATGGGACGTGAGCACTGAAGCTTTCTTT	CASSESWDVSTEAFF
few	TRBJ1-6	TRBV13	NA	TGTGCCAGCAGCCCCCGAGGGAATCCACCCCTCCACTTT	CASSPRGNPPLHF
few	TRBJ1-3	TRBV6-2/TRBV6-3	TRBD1	TGTGCCAGCAGTTACCCGGACAGGCCAGACTCTGGAAACACCATATATTTT	CASSYPDRPDSGNTIYF
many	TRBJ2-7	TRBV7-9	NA	TGTGCCAGCAGCACATCACAGGGTAATTCCTACGAGCAGTACTTC	CASSTSQGNSYEQYF
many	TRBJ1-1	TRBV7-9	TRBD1	TGTGCCACCTCGACAGGGCCCACTGAAGCTTTCTTT	CATSTGPTEAFF
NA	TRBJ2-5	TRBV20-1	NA	TGCAGTGCTCCCGCTGCTGTAGGGGCCGGGTCAAGAGAGACCCAGTACTTC	CSAPAAVGAGSRETQYF
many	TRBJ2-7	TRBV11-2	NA	TGTGCCAGCAGCTTAAGCCCAATTTACGAGCAGTACTTC	CASSLSPIYEQYF
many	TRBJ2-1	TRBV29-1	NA	TGCAGCGCAGCAGGGGGGTCCTACAATGAGCAGTTCTTC	CSAAGGSYNEQFF
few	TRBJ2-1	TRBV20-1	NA	TGCAGTGCCAAACATACCTACAATGAGCAGTTCTTC	CSAKHTYNEQFF
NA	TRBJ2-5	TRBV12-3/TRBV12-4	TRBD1	TGTGCCAGCAGTGCGACAGGGAAAGAGACCCAGTACTTC	CASSATGKETQYF
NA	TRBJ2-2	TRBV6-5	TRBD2	TGTGCCAGCAGTTACTTCGGACTAGCGGGGGGGCCGGGCACCGGGGAGCTGTTTTTT	CASSYFGLAGGPGTGELFF
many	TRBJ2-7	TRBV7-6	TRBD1	TGTGCCAGCAGCACGACAGAACAGGGGGTCTACGAGCAGTACTTC	CASSTTEQGVYEQYF
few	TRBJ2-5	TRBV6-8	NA	TGTGCCAGCAGCAAAACAGGGCTAGAGACCCAGTACTTC	CASSKTGLETQYF
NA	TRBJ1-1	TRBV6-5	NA	TGTGCCAGCAGGACACACCCACTGAACACTGAAGCTTTCTTT	CASRTHPLNTEAFF
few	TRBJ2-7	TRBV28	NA	TGTGCCAGCTCTCACGGTACCTACGAGCAGTACTTC	CASSHGTYEQYF
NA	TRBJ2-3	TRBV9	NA	TGTGCCAGCAGCGTATCCCTAGGAGGGACAGATACGCAGTATTTT	CASSVSLGGTDTQYF
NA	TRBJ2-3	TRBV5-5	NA	TGTGCCAGCAGCTTGGAGGACGGGACAGATACGCAGTATTTT	CASSLEDGTDTQYF
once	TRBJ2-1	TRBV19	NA	TGTGCCAGTAGTATTTGGGGGGCCCATGAGCAGTTCTTC	CASSIWGAHEQFF
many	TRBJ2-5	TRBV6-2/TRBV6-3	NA	TGTGCCAGCAGTCCACTCGAGGGCCATACAGTAGAGACCCAGTACTTC	CASSPLEGHTVETQYF
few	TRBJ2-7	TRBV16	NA	TGTGCCAGCAGCCCGACCCCCAGCTACGAGCAGTACTTC	CASSPTPSYEQYF
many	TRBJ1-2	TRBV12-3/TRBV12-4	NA	TGTGCCAGCAGTTCGACAGGATGGGCAGGGTCAAGCTACACCTTC	CASSSTGWAGSSYTF
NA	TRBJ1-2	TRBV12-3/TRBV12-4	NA	TGTGCCAGCAGTCCTAGCGTCCCAGGATCTAACTATGGCTACACCTTC	CASSPSVPGSNYGYTF
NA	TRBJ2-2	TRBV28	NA	TGTGCCACCGACCGGGACCGCTTACTAGCGAACACCGGGGAGCTGTTTTTT	CATDRDRLLANTGELFF
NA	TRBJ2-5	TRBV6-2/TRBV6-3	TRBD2	TGTGCCAGCAGCTCCAGACTAGCGGAAGAGACCCAGTACTTC	CASSSRLAEETQYF
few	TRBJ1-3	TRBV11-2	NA	TGTGCCAGCAGCTTAGGGACAACCTCTGGAAACACCATATATTTT	CASSLGTTSGNTIYF
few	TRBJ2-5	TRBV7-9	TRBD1	TGTGCCAGCAGCTTAGCCCCGGCAGGGGGAATGAAAGAGACCCAGTACTTC	CASSLAPAGGMKETQYF
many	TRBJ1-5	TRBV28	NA	TGTGCCAGCAGTTTCTTGTCGCGTGGGGTCAGTCAGCCCCAGCATTTT	CASSFLSRGVSQPQHF
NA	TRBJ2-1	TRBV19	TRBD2	TGTGCCAGTAGTATAAATAGCGGGGGCCCTAATGAGCAGTTCTTC	CASSINSGGPNEQFF
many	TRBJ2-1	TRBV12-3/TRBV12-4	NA	TGTGCCAGCAGGGCGGGGGCCAATGAGCAGTTCTTC	CASRAGANEQFF
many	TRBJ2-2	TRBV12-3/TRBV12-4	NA	TGTGCCACCTTACCCCGGGACACCGGGGAGCTGTTTTTT	CATLPRDTGELFF
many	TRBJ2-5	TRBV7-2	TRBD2	TGTGCCAGCAGCTCGGGACTAGCGGGGGGGCCAGGGGAGACCCAGTACTTC	CASSSGLAGGPGETQYF